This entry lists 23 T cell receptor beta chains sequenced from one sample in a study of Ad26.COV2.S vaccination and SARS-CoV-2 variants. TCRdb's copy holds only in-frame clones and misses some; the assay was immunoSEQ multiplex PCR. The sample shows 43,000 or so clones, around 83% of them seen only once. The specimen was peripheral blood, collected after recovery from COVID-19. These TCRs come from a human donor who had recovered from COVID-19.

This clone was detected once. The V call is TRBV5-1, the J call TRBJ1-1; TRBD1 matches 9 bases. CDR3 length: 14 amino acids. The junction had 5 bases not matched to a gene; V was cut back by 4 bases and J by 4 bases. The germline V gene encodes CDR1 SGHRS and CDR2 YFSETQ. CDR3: CASSVRQGGTEAFF. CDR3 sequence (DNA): TGCGCCAGCAGCGTCCGACAGGGGGGCACTGAAGCTTTCTTT. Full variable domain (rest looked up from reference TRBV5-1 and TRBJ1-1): KAGVTQTPRYLIKTRGQQVTLSCSPISGHRSVSWYQQTPGQGLQFLFEYFSETQRNKGNFPGRFSGRQFSNSRSEMNVSTLELGDSALYLCASSVRQGGTEAFFGQGTRLTVV.

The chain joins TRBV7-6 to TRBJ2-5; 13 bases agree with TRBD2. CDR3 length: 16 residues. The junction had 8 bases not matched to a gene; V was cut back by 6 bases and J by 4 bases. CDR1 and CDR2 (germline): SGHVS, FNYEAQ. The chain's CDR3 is CASSLTSGGEGETQYF. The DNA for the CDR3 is TGTGCCAGCAGTCTTACTAGCGGGGGGGAAGGAGAGACCCAGTACTTC.

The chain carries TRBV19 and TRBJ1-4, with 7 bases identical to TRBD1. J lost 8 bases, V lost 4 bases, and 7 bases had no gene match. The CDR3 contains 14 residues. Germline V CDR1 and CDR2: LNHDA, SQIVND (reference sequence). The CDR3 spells CASSTTTGIEKLFF. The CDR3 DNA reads TGTGCCAGTAGTACAACGACAGGGATAGAAAAACTGTTTTTT.

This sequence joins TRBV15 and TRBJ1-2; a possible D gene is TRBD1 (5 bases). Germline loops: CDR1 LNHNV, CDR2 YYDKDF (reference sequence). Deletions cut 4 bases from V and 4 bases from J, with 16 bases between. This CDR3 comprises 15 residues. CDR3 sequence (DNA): TGTGCCACCAGCATCGGGACCGCTAAGATCTATGGCTACACCTTC. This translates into CATSIGTAKIYGYTF.

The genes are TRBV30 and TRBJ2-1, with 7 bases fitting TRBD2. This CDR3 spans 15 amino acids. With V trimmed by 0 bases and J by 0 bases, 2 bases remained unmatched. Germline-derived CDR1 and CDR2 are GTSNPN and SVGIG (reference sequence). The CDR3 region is CAWSVGGSSYNEQFF. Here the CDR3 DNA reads TGTGCCTGGAGTGTAGGCGGGAGCTCCTACAATGAGCAGTTCTTC.

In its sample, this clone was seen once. In nucleotides, the CDR3 is TGTGCCTGGAGTTCGACGGCCGCTAGTAACACCGGGGAGCTGTTTTTT. This sequence encodes CAWSSTAASNTGELFF. This chain uses TRBV30 with TRBJ2-2; D is ambiguous. The CDR3 loop spans 16 amino acids. Trimming removed 2 bases from V and 2 bases from J, with 15 bases in between. The V gene's germline CDR1 is GTSNPN and CDR2 SVGIG (reference sequence).

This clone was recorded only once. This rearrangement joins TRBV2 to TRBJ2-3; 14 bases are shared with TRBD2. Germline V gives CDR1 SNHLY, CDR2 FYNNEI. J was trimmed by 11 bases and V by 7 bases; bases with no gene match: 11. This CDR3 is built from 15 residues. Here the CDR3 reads CASTLQTSGRAGQYF. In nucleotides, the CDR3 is TGTGCCAGCACCCTTCAGACTAGCGGGAGGGCGGGGCAGTATTTT.

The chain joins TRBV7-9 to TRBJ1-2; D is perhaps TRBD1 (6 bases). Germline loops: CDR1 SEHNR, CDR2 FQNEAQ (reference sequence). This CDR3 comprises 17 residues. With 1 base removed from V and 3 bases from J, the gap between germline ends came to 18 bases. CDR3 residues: CASSLGGAGQNYYGYTF. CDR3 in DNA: TGTGCCAGCAGCTTAGGGGGAGCTGGACAGAACTACTATGGCTACACCTTC.

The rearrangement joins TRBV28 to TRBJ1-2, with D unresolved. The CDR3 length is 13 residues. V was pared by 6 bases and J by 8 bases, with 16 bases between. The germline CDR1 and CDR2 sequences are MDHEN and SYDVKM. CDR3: CASSFGLRSGYTF. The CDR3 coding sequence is TGTGCCAGCAGCTTCGGGCTTAGGAGCGGCTACACCTTC.

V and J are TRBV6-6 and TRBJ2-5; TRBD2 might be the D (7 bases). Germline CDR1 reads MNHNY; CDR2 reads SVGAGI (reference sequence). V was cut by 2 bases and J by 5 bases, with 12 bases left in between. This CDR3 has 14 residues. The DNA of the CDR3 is TGTGCCAGCAGTTACGGGGGGGGCGGGGAGACCCAGTACTTC. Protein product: CASSYGGGGETQYF.

CDR3 sequence: CASMGAVDNEQFF. CDR3 nucleotide sequence: TGTGCCAGCATGGGGGCAGTCGACAATGAGCAGTTCTTC. The chain is built from TRBV6-5 and TRBJ2-1; maybe TRBD1 (6 bases). Germline loops: CDR1 MNHEY, CDR2 SVGAGI. The CDR3 has 13 amino acids. Trimming took 7 bases from V and 5 from J, leaving 12 bases between them.

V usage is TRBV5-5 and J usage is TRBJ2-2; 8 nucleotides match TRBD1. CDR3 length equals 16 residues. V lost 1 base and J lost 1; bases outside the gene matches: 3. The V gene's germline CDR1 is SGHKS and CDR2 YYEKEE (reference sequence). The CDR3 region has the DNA TGTGCCAGCAGCTTGATTGACAGGGGGAACACCGGGGAGCTGTTTTTT. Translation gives CASSLIDRGNTGELFF.

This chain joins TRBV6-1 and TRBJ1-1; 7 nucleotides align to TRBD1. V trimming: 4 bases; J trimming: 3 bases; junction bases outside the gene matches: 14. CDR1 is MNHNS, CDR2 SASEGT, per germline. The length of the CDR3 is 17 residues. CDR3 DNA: TGTGCCAGCAGTGTACTCCCATCAACAGGGGAGTACACTGAAGCTTTCTTT. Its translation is CASSVLPSTGEYTEAFF.

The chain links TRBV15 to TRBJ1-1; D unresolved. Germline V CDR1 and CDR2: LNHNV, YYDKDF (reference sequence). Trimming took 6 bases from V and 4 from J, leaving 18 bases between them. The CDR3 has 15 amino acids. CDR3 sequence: CATSSQAQEGTEAFF. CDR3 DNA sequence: TGTGCCACCAGTAGCCAGGCGCAGGAGGGCACTGAAGCTTTCTTT.

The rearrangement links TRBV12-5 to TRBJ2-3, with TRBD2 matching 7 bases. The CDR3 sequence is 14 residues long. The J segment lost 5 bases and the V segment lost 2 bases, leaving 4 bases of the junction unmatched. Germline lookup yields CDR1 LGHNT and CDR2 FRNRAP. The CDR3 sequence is CASGLSSGGDTQYF. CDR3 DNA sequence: TGTGCTAGTGGTTTGTCCTCGGGGGGAGATACGCAGTATTTT.

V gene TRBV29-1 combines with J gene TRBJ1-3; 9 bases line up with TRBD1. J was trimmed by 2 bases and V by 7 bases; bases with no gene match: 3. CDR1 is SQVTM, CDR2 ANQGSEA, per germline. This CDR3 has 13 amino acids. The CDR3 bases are TGCAGCGCCGGGGACAGGGCTGGAAACACCATATATTTT. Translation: CSAGDRAGNTIYF.

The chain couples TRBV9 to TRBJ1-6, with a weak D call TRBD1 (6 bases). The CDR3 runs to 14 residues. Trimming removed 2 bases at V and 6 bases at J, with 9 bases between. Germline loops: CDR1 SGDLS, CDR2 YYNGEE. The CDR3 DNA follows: TGTGCCAGCAGCGTCACAGGGCTTAATTCACCCCTCCACTTT. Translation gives CASSVTGLNSPLHF.

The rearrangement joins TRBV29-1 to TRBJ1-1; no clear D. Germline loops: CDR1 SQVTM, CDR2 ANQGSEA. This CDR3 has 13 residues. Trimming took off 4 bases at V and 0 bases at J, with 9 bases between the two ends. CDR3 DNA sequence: TGCAGCGTTGTCGGGCGCCTGAACACTGAAGCTTTCTTT. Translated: CSVVGRLNTEAFF.

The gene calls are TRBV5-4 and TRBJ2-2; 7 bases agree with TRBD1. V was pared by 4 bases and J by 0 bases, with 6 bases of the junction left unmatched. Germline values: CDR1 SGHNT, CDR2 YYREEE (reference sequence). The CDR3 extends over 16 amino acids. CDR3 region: CASSRRTGTNTGELFF. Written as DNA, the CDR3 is TGTGCCAGCAGCCGCCGGACAGGAACGAACACCGGGGAGCTGTTTTTT.

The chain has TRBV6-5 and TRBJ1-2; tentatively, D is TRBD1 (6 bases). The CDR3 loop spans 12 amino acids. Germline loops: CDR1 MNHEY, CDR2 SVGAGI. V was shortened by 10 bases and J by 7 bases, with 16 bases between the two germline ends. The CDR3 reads CATRGGSVGYTF. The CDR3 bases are TGTGCCACCAGAGGGGGGAGCGTTGGCTACACCTTC.

CDR3 nucleotide sequence: TGTGCCAGCAGCTTAATCGGGCGGGCCCAAGAGACCCAGTACTTC. This encodes CASSLIGRAQETQYF. This sequence joins TRBV13 and TRBJ2-5; perhaps TRBD2 as D (5 bases). This CDR3 is built from 15 residues. The V and J ends lost 2 bases and 1 base respectively, with 11 bases between them. Germline values: CDR1 PRHDT, CDR2 FYEKMQ (reference sequence).

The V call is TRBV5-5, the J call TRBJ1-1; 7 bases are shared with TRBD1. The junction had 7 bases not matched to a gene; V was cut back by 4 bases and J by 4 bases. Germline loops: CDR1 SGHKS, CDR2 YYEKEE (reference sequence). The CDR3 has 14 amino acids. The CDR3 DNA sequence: TGTGCCAGCAGCCGTACAGGGGTACGCACTGAAGCTTTCTTT. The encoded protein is CASSRTGVRTEAFF.

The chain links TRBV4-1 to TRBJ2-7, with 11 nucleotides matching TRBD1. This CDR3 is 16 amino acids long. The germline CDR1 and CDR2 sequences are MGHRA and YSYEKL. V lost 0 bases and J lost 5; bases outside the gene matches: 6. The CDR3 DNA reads TGCGCCAGCAGCCAAGAATGGACAGGGGGCGACGACGAGCAGTACTTC. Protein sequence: CASSQEWTGGDDEQYF.